Presented here are 15 T cell receptor beta chains from one specimen sequenced in a study of breast tumors, draining lymph nodes, adjacent tissues. One entry per CDR3 protein, called by TCRdb with MiXCR from the multiplex PCR reads. The sample has 200,000 to 300,000 distinct CDR3 sequences; about 33% are singletons. The lymph nodes were axillary draining lymph nodes from breast cancer patients. Sequences were obtained from axillary lymph node tissue. Receptor source: a female donor with breast cancer. Some clones in this sample may be carry-over from other donors' samples.

This clonotype was recorded many times. The chain couples TRBV20-1 to TRBJ2-5; 8 bases match TRBD2. Per germline, CDR1 DFQATT and CDR2 SNEGSKA (reference sequence). With V trimmed by 3 bases and J by 4 bases, 10 bases remained unmatched. The CDR3 has 15 amino acids. The chain's CDR3 is CSASSLAGRGETQYF. The CDR3 coding sequence is TGCAGTGCTAGCAGTTTAGCGGGAAGAGGAGAGACCCAGTACTTC.

A remark on this clonotype: The junction differs from germline at one of its ends, possibly a read error. The rearrangement uses TRBV3-1 and TRBJ2-5, with 8 bases identical to TRBD1. The CDR3 is 17 residues long. The germline gives CDR1 LGHDT, CDR2 YNNKEL (reference sequence). CDR3 nucleotide sequence: TGCGCCAGCAGCCAAGATCATGGGCAGGGGGCCGAAGAGACCCAGTACTTC. It specifies CASSQDHGQGAEETQYF.

On this clonotype: The final CDR3 position lacks the conserved phenylalanine or tryptophan, pointing to a likely read error. The V gene is TRBV9, the J gene TRBJ2-5; D is unclear. This CDR3 has 12 amino acids. Trimming left V 7 bases short and J 2 bases short, with 9 bases between. In germline, CDR1 is SGDLS, CDR2 YYNGEE. CDR3 protein: CASCGNQETQYS. The DNA of the CDR3 is TGTGCCAGCTGCGGAAATCAAGAGACCCAGTACTCC.

Concerning this clonotype itself: A read error may explain this, as a much larger clone is one base away. This is likely a read error, given that the CDR3 carries no conserved phenylalanine or tryptophan at its end. J is TRBJ2-4 and V is TRBV15; D is possibly TRBD1 (5 bases). Trimming shortened V by 9 bases and J by 7 bases, and 16 bases separated the two germline ends. Germline lookup yields CDR1 LNHNV and CDR2 YYDKDF (reference sequence). The CDR3 covers 13 residues. CDR3 amino acids: CATSPGWSNIQYL. The DNA of the CDR3 is TGTGCCACAAGCCCAGGGTGGAGTAACATTCAGTACCTC.

This clonotype was seen a handful of times. The V and J genes are TRBV3-1 and TRBJ2-1; TRBD2 is a possible D gene (5 bases). The CDR3 covers 13 residues. Deletions cut 0 bases from V and 6 bases from J, with 6 bases between. Germline loops: CDR1 LGHDT, CDR2 YNNKEL (reference sequence). Here the CDR3 reads CASSQDLANEQFF. The CDR3 bases are TGTGCCAGCAGCCAAGATCTAGCCAATGAGCAGTTCTTC.

In its sample, this clonotype was seen a few times. This may stem from a read error, because a much larger clone lies one nucleotide away. The chain uses TRBV7-9 and TRBJ1-2, with unresolved D. The CDR3 sequence is 15 residues long. Germline CDR1 reads SEHNR; CDR2 reads FQNEAQ (reference sequence). CDR3 coding DNA: TGTGCCAGCAGCTCCAGCCTGGTATTGAACTATGGCTACCCCTTC. This gives the protein CASSSSLVLNYGYPF.

This clonotype was found many times. This chain connects TRBV7-6 to TRBJ2-3; D remains ambiguous. Deletions cut 1 base from V and 2 bases from J, with 19 bases between. Germline V lookup: CDR1 SGHVS, CDR2 FNYEAQ. The CDR3 runs to 18 residues. CDR3 amino acids: CASSLVSSVILNTDTQYF. The CDR3, as DNA: TGTGCCAGCAGCTTAGTTTCGTCCGTTATTTTGAACACAGATACGCAGTATTTT.

This clonotype was found a few times. A read error is possible here, since a much larger clone lies one base away. The chain links TRBV10-2 to TRBJ2-3; TRBD2 is a possible D gene (6 bases). The CDR3 sequence is 17 residues long. V lost 6 bases, J lost 8 bases, and 27 bases lay in between. Germline V lookup: CDR1 WSHSY, CDR2 SAAADI. Here the CDR3 reads CASSKWARGVAAGTQYF. As DNA, the CDR3 is TGCGCCAGCAGCAAGTGGGCTCGCGGGGTGGCTGCGGGTACGCAGTATTTT.

This clonotype occurred many times. Here the CDR3 reads CAWSIDREYGYTF. The CDR3 coding sequence is TGTGCCTGGAGCATCGACAGGGAATATGGCTACACCTTC. This rearrangement joins TRBV30 to TRBJ1-2; 7 nucleotides agree with TRBD1. The length of the CDR3 is 13 residues. Trimming cost V 3 bases and J 5 bases; bases outside gene matches: 6. Germline CDR1 is GTSNPN and CDR2 is SVGIG (reference sequence).

This chain connects TRBV20-1 to TRBJ1-3, with D perhaps matching TRBD1 (6 bases). Germline CDR1 DFQATT, CDR2 SNEGSKA (reference sequence). The V gene lost 2 bases and the J gene lost 0 bases, with 17 bases spanning the gap. The CDR3 runs 17 residues. The CDR3 DNA reads TGCAGTGCTAGAACAGGGTTCGACACCTACTCTGGAAACACCATATATTTT. Amino acid sequence: CSARTGFDTYSGNTIYF.

This clonotype was seen many times. The chain combines TRBV12-3 or TRBV12-4 with TRBJ2-1, with 7 bases lining up with TRBD2. The ends lost 5 bases at V and 8 bases at J; junction bases unmatched: 9. The CDR3 runs to 14 residues. CDR3 sequence (DNA): TGTGCCAGCAGTGGGGAGCGGGGCAGACATGAGCAGTTCTTC. Amino acids: CASSGERGRHEQFF.

This clonotype was seen many times. The V call is TRBV9, the J call TRBJ1-4; the match to TRBD1 covers 7 bases. The germline CDR1 and CDR2 sequences are SGDLS and YYNGEE. The CDR3 runs 14 residues. The trim removed 6 bases at V and 4 bases at J, leaving 6 bases unmatched. The CDR3 nucleotides read TGTGCCAGCAACCGAGGGGGCGGTAATGAAAAACTGTTTTTT. It encodes CASNRGGGNEKLFF.

This clonotype has ten or more counts. The J gene is TRBJ2-7, the V gene TRBV19; 8 nucleotides agree with TRBD1. CDR3 size: 14 residues. CDR1 and CDR2 from the germline V gene are LNHDA and SQIVND (reference sequence). The ends lost 4 bases at V and 3 bases at J; junction bases unmatched: 5. The CDR3 loop reads CASSRGDRFYEQYF. CDR3 bases: TGTGCCAGTAGTAGGGGGGACAGGTTCTACGAGCAGTACTTC.

Ten or more counts support this clonotype. The chain joins TRBV7-8 to TRBJ2-1; D is perhaps TRBD1 or TRBD2 (5 bases each). V lost 1 base and J lost 7, with 17 bases in between. CDR3 length equals 16 residues. Looked up from germline, CDR1 is SGHVS and CDR2 is FQNEAQ. Here the CDR3 reads CASSLEMGPPKNEQFF. The CDR3 nucleotides are TGTGCCAGCAGCTTAGAGATGGGACCCCCAAAGAATGAGCAGTTCTTC.

The chain joins TRBV5-1 to TRBJ1-2; D is undetermined. Trimming stripped 0 bases from V and 7 bases from J, with 16 bases between. Germline CDR1 SGHRS, CDR2 YFSETQ. This CDR3 has 15 residues. This CDR3 is CASSLAEEGSPGYTF. As DNA, the CDR3 is TGCGCCAGCAGCTTGGCCGAAGAAGGGAGCCCTGGCTACACCTTC.